This T cell receptor beta chain was found in a study of shared clonotypes between healthy human individuals (dated by TCRdb to the early 2020s). For the study in its entirety: A couple of women and a few men aged 18 to 49 years were included in the cohort. Per donor, three plates each were used for CD4 naive and CD4 memory, two for CD8 naive, and one for CD8 memory. Each donor's leukapheresis produced roughly between roughly 0.9 and 8.9 billion PBMCs. To increase sequencing depth and limit assay-specific biases, different laboratories used diverse techniques to prepare libraries and sequence TCR repertoires. The study deeply sequenced blood TCR repertoires of about 5 healthy adults to estimate repertoire size and the extent of clonotype sharing between individuals.

General findings and caveats noted by the study authors: Sampling was limited to blood, and TCR repertoires in tissue likely differ from TCR repertoires in blood. Incomplete sequencing was indicated by rarefaction of sorted-subset datasets, despite the large sequencing depth. Compared with non-shared clonotypes, clonotypes shared by all four sorted-subset donors had higher generation probabilities. The small number of donors limited the genetic and exposure-history diversity represented. Based on pairwise subsampling, the degree of clonotype sharing among donors was expected to be affected by sequencing depth. Estimated clonotype richness was generally larger for naive than for memory subsets. Sharing across four donors was observed for approximately 5% of naive CD4, 3% to 3.5% of naive CD8, around 2.5% of memory CD4, and roughly 0.43% of memory CD8 clonotypes.

Donors were healthy HIV-negative adults with no recently reported acute infections or vaccinations. Only Caucasian adults living in Nashville, Tennessee, USA were represented among the donors. CD4+ T cells were enriched by magnetic negative selection, after which naive cells were positively selected on CD45RA and the negative fraction was taken as the memory subset. Blood was collected by leukapheresis, and PBMCs were isolated by Ficoll-Histopaque density gradient centrifugation and then cryopreserved in liquid nitrogen vapor phase. Analytical flow cytometry was used to check the purity and quantity of each magnetically sorted T cell population. From each sorted fraction, genomic DNA was isolated and quantified by UV absorbance on a Nanodrop 2000c. As for this clone: The clone's antigen remains unknown. No clone much larger than this one lies a single base away; base qualities are absent.

Using the deep immunoSEQ assay, TCR CDR3 regions were amplified from genomic DNA by multiplex PCR. For each cell subset, the extracted genomic DNA was distributed evenly across all wells of several immunoSEQ 96-well plates, and each plate served as one replicate. For sorted subsets, 200 ng of genomic DNA, equivalent to 30,000 or so T cell genomes, went into each replicate PCR. Purified libraries were quantified with a Qubit 3.0 fluorometer, sized on a Bioanalyzer 2100, and re-quantified with the KAPA Library Quantification kit. Each immunoSEQ 96-well plate was sequenced on its own single-read 150-cycle Illumina NextSeq 550 flow cell. In the paper's pipeline: Because only junctional sequences without quality scores were contained in the immunoSEQ output, filtering matching that applied to full-length reads could not be performed. To assign V/J genes and CDR3, sequences were annotated against IMGT germline references using PyIR, a Python wrapper for IgBLAST v1.9. Any read was removed if the V/J assignment was weak (E-value above 1e-6), the CDR3 was missing, or the read contained stop codons, out-of-frame junctions, or ambiguous translated residues. V3J clonotypes were defined as sequences sharing the same inferred V gene, J gene, and CDR3 amino acid sequence. The percentage overlap between two repertoires was calculated by dividing the number of shared unique clonotypes by the size of the smaller repertoire. RTK rarefaction, the Chao1 estimator, and Recon v2.1 estimates of unobserved clonotypes were used to assess repertoire richness. Generation probabilities for all TCRbeta clonotypes obtained by the gDNA method from a handful of donors were computed using OLGA. What TCRdb holds here is the immuneACCESS table cut down to in-frame rearrangements. Part of the clones is not present; checked against another copy, under half of the missing clones reflect an unresolved V gene, and the others are unexplained. The V and J calls and clone size are taken from that table; D and trimming were inferred from the DNA. The sample table holds hundreds of thousands of clones, of which 73% were seen once. The top ten clonotypes cover more than 1.5% of the sample.

Spanning cysteine to phenylalanine, the CDR3 consists of 15 amino acids. Only CDR3 DNA is held: 45 bases, read in frame from base 1. Taken from the germline V gene (reference sequence), the CDR1 and CDR2 loops are GTSNPN and SVGIG. The germline ends are 17 bases apart after V is trimmed by 1 base and J by 5 bases. Input material: memory CD4+ T cells sorted from blood. According to the study, the label for this sample's cell subset or site signals: CD45RA-negative fraction. Rearrangement joined TRBV30 to TRBJ2-5; tentative D gene TRBD2, with 6 bases matching. This receptor was identified in a woman in her 30s in good health. At the DNA level, the sequence is TGTGCCTGGAGTGGAGGGAGGTTCGATGGGGAGACCCAGTACTTC. Its product reads: CAWSGGRFDGETQYF.